The source of this T cell receptor beta chain is a study of T cell responses to AZD1222 COVID-19 vaccine. This CDR3 region has 15 residues. The germline V gene has CDR1 MNHEY and CDR2 SMNVEV (reference sequence). V lost 6 bases and J lost 2, with 14 bases in between. Clones were sequenced by immunoSEQ multiplex PCR, and TCRdb holds only the in-frame ones, with some missing. The sample holds about 120,000 clones, 92% seen once. This rearrangement joins TRBV27 to TRBJ2-1; maybe TRBD2 (6 bases). This TCR was sampled from an adult in good health. Sequenced here: peripheral blood, sampled on day 0 of AZD1222 vaccination. The CDR3 nucleotides read TGTGCCAGCAGGCGGGGCATTACGGCCTACAATGAGCAGTTCTTC. This translates into CASRRGITAYNEQFF.